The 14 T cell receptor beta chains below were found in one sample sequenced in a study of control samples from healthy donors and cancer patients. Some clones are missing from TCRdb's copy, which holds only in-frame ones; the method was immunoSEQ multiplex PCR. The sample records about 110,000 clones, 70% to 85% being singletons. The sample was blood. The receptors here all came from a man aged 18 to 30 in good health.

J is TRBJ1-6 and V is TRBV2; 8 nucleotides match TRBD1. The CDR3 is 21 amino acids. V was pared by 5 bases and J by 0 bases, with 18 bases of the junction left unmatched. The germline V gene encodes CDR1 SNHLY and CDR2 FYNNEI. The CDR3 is CASSLRTGLFSTSSYNSPLHF. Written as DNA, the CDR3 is TGTGCCAGCAGTCTCAGGACAGGGTTGTTTTCGACGAGCTCCTATAATTCACCCCTCCACTTT.

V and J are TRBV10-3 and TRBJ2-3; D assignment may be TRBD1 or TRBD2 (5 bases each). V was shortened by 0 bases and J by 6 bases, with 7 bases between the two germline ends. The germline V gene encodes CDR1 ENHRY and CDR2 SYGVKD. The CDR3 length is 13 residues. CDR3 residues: CAISESGVDTQYF. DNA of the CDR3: TGTGCCATCAGTGAGTCGGGGGTGGATACGCAGTATTTT.

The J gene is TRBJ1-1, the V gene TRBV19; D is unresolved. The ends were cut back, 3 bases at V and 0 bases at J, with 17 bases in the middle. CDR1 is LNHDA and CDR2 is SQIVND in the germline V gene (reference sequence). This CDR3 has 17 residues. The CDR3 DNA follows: TGTGCCAGTAGTATGGATCCCCCTGGCGGGCTGAACACTGAAGCTTTCTTT. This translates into CASSMDPPGGLNTEAFF.

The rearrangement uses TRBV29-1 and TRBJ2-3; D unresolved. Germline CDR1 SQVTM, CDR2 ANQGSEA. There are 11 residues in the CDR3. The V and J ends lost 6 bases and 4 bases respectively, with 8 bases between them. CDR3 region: CSVRRADTQYF. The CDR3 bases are TGCAGCGTCCGCCGCGCAGATACGCAGTATTTT.

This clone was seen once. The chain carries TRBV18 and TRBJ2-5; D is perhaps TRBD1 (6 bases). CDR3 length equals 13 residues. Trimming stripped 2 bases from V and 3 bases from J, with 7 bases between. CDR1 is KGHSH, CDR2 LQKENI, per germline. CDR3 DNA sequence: TGTGCCAGCTCACCAGCAGGGGAAGAGACCCAGTACTTC. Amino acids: CASSPAGEETQYF.

CDR3 sequence: CASSQGTSGGSETQYF. As DNA, the CDR3 is TGCGCCAGCAGCCAAGGGACTAGCGGGGGAAGCGAGACCCAGTACTTC. This chain joins TRBV4-3 and TRBJ2-5, with TRBD2 matching 13 bases. V lost 1 base and J lost 5; bases outside the gene matches: 4. Germline V gene sequence: CDR1 LGHNA, CDR2 YSLEER. The CDR3 consists of 16 residues.

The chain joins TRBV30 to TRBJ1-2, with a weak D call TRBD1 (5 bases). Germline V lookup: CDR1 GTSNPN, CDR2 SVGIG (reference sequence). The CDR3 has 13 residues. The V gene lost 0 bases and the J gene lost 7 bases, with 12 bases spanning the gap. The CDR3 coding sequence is TGTGCCTGGAGTGTATTAAGGAGGGGTGGCTACACCTTC. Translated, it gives CAWSVLRRGGYTF.

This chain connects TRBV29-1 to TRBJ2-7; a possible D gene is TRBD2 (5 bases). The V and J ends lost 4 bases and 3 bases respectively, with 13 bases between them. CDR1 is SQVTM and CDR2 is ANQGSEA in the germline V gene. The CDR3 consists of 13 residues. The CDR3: CSVVGVGFYEQYF. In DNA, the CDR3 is TGCAGCGTTGTGGGAGTAGGTTTCTACGAGCAGTACTTC.

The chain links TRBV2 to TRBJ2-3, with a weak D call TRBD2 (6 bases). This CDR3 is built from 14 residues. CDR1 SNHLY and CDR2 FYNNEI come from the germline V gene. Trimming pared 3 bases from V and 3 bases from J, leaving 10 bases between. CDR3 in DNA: TGTGCCAGCAGTGAGGGGGGTGGGACAGATACGCAGTATTTT. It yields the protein CASSEGGGTDTQYF.

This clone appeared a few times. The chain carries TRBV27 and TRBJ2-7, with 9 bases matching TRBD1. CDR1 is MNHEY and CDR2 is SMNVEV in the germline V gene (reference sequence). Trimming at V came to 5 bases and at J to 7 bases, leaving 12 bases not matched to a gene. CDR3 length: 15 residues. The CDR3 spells CASSPTGGKVWEQYF. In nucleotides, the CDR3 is TGTGCCAGCAGTCCGACAGGGGGGAAAGTGTGGGAGCAGTACTTC.

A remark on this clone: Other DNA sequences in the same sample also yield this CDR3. The CDR3 DNA reads as TGTGCCAGTAGACTAGGGGGTTACAATGAGCAGTTCTTC. Its translation: CASRLGGYNEQFF. The chain combines TRBV19 with TRBJ2-1; D is possibly TRBD1 (6 bases). The CDR3 sequence is 13 residues long. Germline CDR1 reads LNHDA; CDR2 reads SQIVND (reference sequence). Deletions cut 6 bases from V and 4 bases from J, with 10 bases between.

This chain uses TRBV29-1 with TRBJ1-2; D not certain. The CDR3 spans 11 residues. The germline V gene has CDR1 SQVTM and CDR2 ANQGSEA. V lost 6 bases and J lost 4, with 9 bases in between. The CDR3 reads CSVIDTYGYTF. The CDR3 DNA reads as TGCAGCGTCATCGACACCTATGGCTACACCTTC. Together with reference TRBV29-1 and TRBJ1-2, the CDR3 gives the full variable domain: SAVISQKPSRDICQRGTSLTIQCQVDSQVTMMFWYRQQPGQSLTLIATANQGSEATYESGFVIDKFPISRPNLTFSTLTVSNMSPEDSSIYLCSVIDTYGYTFGSGTRLTVV.

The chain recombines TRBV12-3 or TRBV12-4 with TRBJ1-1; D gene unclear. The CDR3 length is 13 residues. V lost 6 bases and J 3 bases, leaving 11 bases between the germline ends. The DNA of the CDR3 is TGTGCCAGCAGCCTAAGCGGTGACACTGAAGCTTTCTTT. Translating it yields CASSLSGDTEAFF.

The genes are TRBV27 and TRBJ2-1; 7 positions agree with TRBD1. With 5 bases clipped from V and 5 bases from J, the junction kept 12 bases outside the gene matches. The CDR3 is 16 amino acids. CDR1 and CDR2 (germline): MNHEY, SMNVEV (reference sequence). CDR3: CASSPQPRTGHNEQFF. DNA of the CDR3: TGTGCCAGCAGTCCTCAACCCCGGACAGGCCACAATGAGCAGTTCTTC.